This TCR beta chain was documented in a study of blood T cells in healthy people across ages. Findings of the study overall: Higher diversity and more naive CD4+ cells were features of long-lived donors, compared to aged donors. TCR beta diversity tracked closely with naive T cell percentage.

The germline V and J ends were trimmed by 4 bases and 8 bases, with 11 bases remaining between them. The CDR3 consists of 12 residues. Per the germline V gene, CDR1 is SEHNR and CDR2 is FQNEAQ (reference sequence). A sample-barcoded 5' primer and a J-beta primer mix were used in a second PCR of about 7 to 12 cycles. One entry per CDR3 protein, called by TCRdb with MiXCR from the 5' RACE reads. Of about 1.4 million distinct CDR3 sequences listed, around 59% are singletons. Regarding this clonotype: Its antigen is still unknown.

The donors, all healthy, were Caucasians living in Russia, aged roughly 6 to 100. The source of this sequence is a man aged 18 to 30 in good health. This chain uses TRBV7-9 with TRBJ1-2, with a tentative D call TRBD1 (6 bases). The specimen was blood. CDR3 sequence (DNA): TGTGCCAGCAGCTCCGCAGGGGACGGCTACACCTTC. This encodes CASSSAGDGYTF.